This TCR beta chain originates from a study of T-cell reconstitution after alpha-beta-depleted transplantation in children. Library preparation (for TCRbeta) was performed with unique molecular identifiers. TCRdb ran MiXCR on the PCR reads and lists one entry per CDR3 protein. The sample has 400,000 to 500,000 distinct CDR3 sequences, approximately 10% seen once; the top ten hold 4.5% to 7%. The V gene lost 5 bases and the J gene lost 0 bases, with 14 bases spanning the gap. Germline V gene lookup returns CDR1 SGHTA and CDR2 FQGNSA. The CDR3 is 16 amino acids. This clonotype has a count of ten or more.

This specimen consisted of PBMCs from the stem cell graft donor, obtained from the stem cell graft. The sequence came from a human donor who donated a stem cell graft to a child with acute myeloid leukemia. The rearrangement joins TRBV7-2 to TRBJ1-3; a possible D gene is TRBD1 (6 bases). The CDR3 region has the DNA TGTGCCAGCAGCCAAGGACAGATGATCTCTGGAAACACCATATATTTT. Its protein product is CASSQGQMISGNTIYF.